This T cell receptor beta chain was sequenced in a study of cytomegalovirus exposure and HLA in healthy donors. CDR1 and CDR2 from the germline V gene are SEHNR and FQNEAQ (reference sequence). The CDR3 contains 11 residues. Overall study findings and caveats: Under in vitro conditions, a few CMV-associated chains were confirmed as specific for CMV antigens.

60 Vbeta and 13 Jbeta primers were used in PCR. Data came from immunoSEQ multiplex PCR; TCRdb stores just in-frame clones and leaves some out. The data contain roughly 150,000 clones, 76% of them singletons. With respect to this clone: Its antigen is unknown.

The material sequenced was PBMCs. This receptor was identified in a male donor in good health and CMV-seronegative. This chain links TRBV7-9 with TRBJ1-5, with a weak D call TRBD1 (5 bases). CDR3 protein: CSDGQDQPQHF. DNA for the CDR3: TGTTCCGACGGACAAGATCAGCCCCAGCATTTT.